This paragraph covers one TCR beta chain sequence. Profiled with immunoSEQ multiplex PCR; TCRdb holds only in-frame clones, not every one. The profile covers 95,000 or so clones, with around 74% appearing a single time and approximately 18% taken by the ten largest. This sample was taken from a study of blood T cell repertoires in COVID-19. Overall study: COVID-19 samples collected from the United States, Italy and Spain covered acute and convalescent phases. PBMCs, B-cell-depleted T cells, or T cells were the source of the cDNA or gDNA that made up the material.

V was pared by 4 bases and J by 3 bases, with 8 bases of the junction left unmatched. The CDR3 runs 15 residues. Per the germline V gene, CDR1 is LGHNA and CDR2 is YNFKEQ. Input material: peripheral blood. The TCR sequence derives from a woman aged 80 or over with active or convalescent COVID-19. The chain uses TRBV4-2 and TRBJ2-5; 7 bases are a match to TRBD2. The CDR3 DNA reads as TGTGCCAGCAGCCCCCGGGACCTAGCGGAAGAGACCCAGTACTTC. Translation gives CASSPRDLAEETQYF.